This T cell receptor beta chain was captured in a study of blood T cell repertoires in COVID-19. Study background: Donors in the United States, Italy and Spain gave samples during acute or convalescent COVID-19. PBMCs, B-cell-depleted T cells, or T cells provided the cDNA or gDNA that made up the material.

Per the original methods: Estimation of nucleated cell counts relied on the amplification of reference gene primers. Here immunoSEQ multiplex PCR was the method, and the copy in TCRdb shows in-frame clones only, minus some. That table furnishes V, J and clone size, whereas the DNA furnished D and trimming. The sample records 60,000 to 75,000 clones, roughly 80% being singletons. V was pared by 4 bases and J by 2 bases, with 1 base of the junction left unmatched. The CDR3 is 15 amino acids. The germline CDR1 and CDR2 sequences are SGHTA and FQGNSA. The receptor's source is a human donor in a cohort sampled during active COVID-19. This rearrangement joins TRBV7-2 to TRBJ2-2; 10 bases align to TRBD1. Sequenced sample: peripheral blood. CDR3 protein: CASSWDRGNTGELFF. The CDR3 coding sequence is TGTGCCAGCAGCTGGGACAGGGGAAACACCGGGGAGCTGTTTTTT.